This TCR beta chain appears in the sequencing data of a study of OX40 agonist ivuxolimab in advanced cancers. About the study: The patients received agonistic anti-OX40 (CD134) antibody ivuxolimab. Findings and caveats of the study: There were, on average, more expanded clones in CD8+ T cells than in CD4+. Within 6 weeks, CD4+ and CD8+ blood T cells expanded clonally at 0.1 to 3.0 mg/kg.

Points on this clone: Its target is unknown.

TCRdb's copy holds only in-frame clones and misses some; the assay was immunoSEQ multiplex PCR. The sample includes about 62,000 clones, almost 85% of them seen just once. V was shortened by 1 base and J by 1 base, with 10 bases between the two germline ends. CDR1 is SQVTM, CDR2 ANQGSEA, per germline. The CDR3 sequence is 14 residues long. This receptor was taken from an adult with an advanced solid tumor such as melanoma, head and neck, liver or kidney cancer. The sequencing here drew on CD4+ or CD8+ T cells sorted from blood, taken in a trial of the OX40 agonist ivuxolimab. The chain has TRBV29-1 and TRBJ1-2; tentatively, D is TRBD1 (5 bases). The CDR3 DNA reads as TGCAGCGTTGAAGGGGGTGACAGTAACTATGGCTACACCTTC. It encodes CSVEGGDSNYGYTF.